A selection of T cell receptor beta chains follows, all from one sample in a study of OX40 agonist ivuxolimab in advanced cancers. Generated by immunoSEQ multiplex PCR, the TCRdb table keeps only in-frame clones and is missing some. The sample shows tens of thousands of clones, less than 85% of them seen only once. Sample: CD4+ or CD8+ T cells sorted from blood, taken in a trial of the OX40 agonist ivuxolimab. These receptors were obtained from an adult with an advanced solid tumor such as melanoma, head and neck, liver or kidney cancer. Both conserved end residues are part of each CDR3. D genes are given only for firm matches. Not all rows give a size; the values are once, few, many and, for expanded clones, a class.

-,-,TRBJ2-1,TRBV7-9,CASSLEGILSNEQFF,TGTGCCAGCAGCTTAGAGGGGATCCTCTCCAATGAGCAGTTCTTC
-,-,TRBJ1-1,TRBV30,CAWSPRDTEAFF,TGTGCCTGGAGTCCCCGGGACACTGAAGCTTTCTTT
-,-,TRBJ1-5,TRBV27,CASSLRWSTVSNQPQHF,TGTGCCAGCAGTTTGAGGTGGTCAACCGTTAGCAATCAGCCCCAGCATTTT
-,-,TRBJ2-5,TRBV27,CASSWGSSIQETQYF,TGTGCCAGCAGTTGGGGCAGCTCTATCCAAGAGACCCAGTACTTC
-,-,TRBJ1-5,TRBV7-2,CASSSQSASNQPQHF,TGTGCCAGCAGCTCACAGTCGGCTAGCAATCAGCCCCAGCATTTT
-,-,TRBJ2-6,TRBV18,CASSPFTGEGAGANVLTF,TGTGCCAGCTCACCATTTACAGGGGAGGGGGCTGGGGCCAACGTCCTGACTTTC
-,-,TRBJ2-3,TRBV5-5,CASSKRLIEDTQYF,TGTGCCAGCAGCAAACGCTTAATAGAGGATACGCAGTATTTT
-,-,TRBJ1-5,TRBV28,CASITGYQPQHF,TGTGCCAGCATCACTGGGTATCAGCCCCAGCATTTT
-,-,TRBJ2-3,TRBV5-1,CASSLIPGSDTQYF,TGCGCCAGCAGCTTAATTCCGGGCTCAGATACGCAGTATTTT
-,TRBD2,TRBJ2-7,TRBV27,CASSVGMGRVRTEQYF,TGTGCCAGCAGCGTAGGAATGGGGAGGGTAAGGACCGAGCAGTACTTC
-,-,TRBJ2-2,TRBV6-4,CAILSTNTGELFF,TGTGCCATCCTTTCTACGAACACCGGGGAGCTGTTTTTT
-,-,TRBJ1-2,TRBV2,CASSDVDADRYGYTF,TGTGCCAGCAGTGACGTGGACGCCGATCGCTATGGCTACACCTTC
-,-,TRBJ2-7,TRBV5-6,CASRKNPTGGGYEQYF,TGTGCCAGCAGAAAAAACCCTACAGGGGGGGGCTACGAGCAGTACTTC
-,-,TRBJ1-6,TRBV5-4,CASSLRPPNSPLHF,TGTGCCAGCAGCCTCCGGCCGCCCAATTCACCCCTCCACTTT
-,-,TRBJ1-4,TRBV14,CASSRDPTGSEKLFF,TGTGCCAGCAGCCGAGACCCAACAGGGAGTGAAAAACTGTTTTTT
-,-,TRBJ1-1,TRBV4-1,CASRPMDPATEAFF,TGCGCCAGCCGACCCATGGACCCGGCCACTGAAGCTTTCTTT
-,TRBD2,TRBJ2-1,TRBV9,CASSVGASGYNEQFF,TGTGCCAGCAGCGTAGGGGCTAGCGGATACAATGAGCAGTTCTTC
-,-,TRBJ2-7,TRBV2,CASSVRGQGFEQYF,TGTGCCAGCAGTGTACGGGGGCAGGGTTTTGAGCAGTACTTC
few,TRBD1,TRBJ2-7,TRBV25-1,CASGQVGEQYF,TGTGCCAGCGGACAGGTGGGGGAGCAGTACTTC
-,-,TRBJ2-7,TRBV21-1,CASSSTARATYEQYF,TGTGCCAGCAGCAGTACAGCCAGGGCGACCTACGAGCAGTACTTC
few,-,TRBJ1-2,TRBV2,CASSEARVRFEYYGYTF,TGTGCCAGCAGTGAGGCCAGGGTCAGATTCGAGTACTATGGCTACACCTTC
-,-,TRBJ1-3,TRBV5-1,CASGQDSTSGNTIYF,TGCGCCAGCGGCCAGGACTCCACCTCTGGAAACACCATATATTTT
-,TRBD2,TRBJ2-7,TRBV29-1,CSVGTSGNYEQYF,TGCAGCGTTGGAACTAGCGGGAACTACGAGCAGTACTTC
-,-,TRBJ1-3,TRBV29-1,CSVEAGQIGNTIYF,TGCAGCGTTGAAGCTGGACAGATTGGAAACACCATATATTTT
-,TRBD2,TRBJ2-1,TRBV9,CASSVDQRGYNEQFF,TGTGCCAGCAGCGTAGACCAGCGGGGATACAATGAGCAGTTCTTC
-,-,TRBJ2-7,TRBV6-1,CASSEPGGNSYEQYF,TGTGCCAGCAGTGAACCCGGGGGAAACTCCTACGAGCAGTACTTC
-,-,TRBJ1-3,TRBV11-2,CASSLGQGGNTIYF,TGTGCCAGCAGCCTGGGGCAGGGAGGAAACACCATATATTTT
once,TRBD2,TRBJ2-1,TRBV6-6,CASSYPSGRDRNEQFF,TGTGCCAGCAGTTACCCTAGCGGGAGGGATAGAAATGAGCAGTTCTTC
once,TRBD1,TRBJ1-1,TRBV11-2,CASSSRDRQNTEAFF,TGTGCCAGCAGCTCCCGGGACAGACAGAACACTGAAGCTTTCTTT
-,TRBD1,TRBJ1-1,TRBV7-3,CASSSTGTGGEAFF,TGTGCCAGCAGCTCGACCGGGACAGGGGGCGAGGCTTTCTTT
-,-,TRBJ1-1,TRBV5-6,CASSAGPTGNTEAFF,TGTGCCAGCAGCGCCGGACCGACCGGGAACACTGAAGCTTTCTTT